This paragraph reports one T cell receptor (beta chain). Its antigen is unknown. The PCR employed 60 Vbeta primers together with 13 Jbeta primers. The data were produced by immunoSEQ multiplex PCR, yet TCRdb's version contains in-frame clones alone and is incomplete. The sample has some 150,000 clones, 75% to 80% seen once. The data derive from a study of cytomegalovirus exposure and HLA in healthy donors. Notes on the study in general: Most TCR sequences were uncommon, yet certain public TCRs appeared in many donors. The analysis excluded some indistinguishable V segments, including TRBV6-2 and TRBV6-3. Presence/absence analyses supposed approximately even sequencing depth among donors.

CDR1 is GTSNPN, CDR2 SVGIG, per germline (reference sequence). This CDR3 has 13 residues. V was clipped by 2 bases and J by 8 bases, with 13 bases between them. This sequence was found in a male donor in good health and CMV-seronegative. Sequencing was carried out using PBMCs. The chain employs TRBV30 and TRBJ2-4; TRBD2 is a possible D gene (6 bases). DNA for the CDR3: TGTGCCTGGAGTCCCTCCAGGGAGGACATTCAGTACTTC. Translated: CAWSPSREDIQYF.